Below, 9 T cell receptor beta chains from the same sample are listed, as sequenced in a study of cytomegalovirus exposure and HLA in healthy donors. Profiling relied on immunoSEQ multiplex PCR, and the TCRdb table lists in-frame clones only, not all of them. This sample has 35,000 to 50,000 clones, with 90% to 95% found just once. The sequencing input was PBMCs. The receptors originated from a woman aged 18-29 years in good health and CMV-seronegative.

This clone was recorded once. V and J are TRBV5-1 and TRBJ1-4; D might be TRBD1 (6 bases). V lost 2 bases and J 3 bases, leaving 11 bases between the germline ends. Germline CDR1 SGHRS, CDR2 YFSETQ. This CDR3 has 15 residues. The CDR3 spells CASSLMGGPNEKLFF. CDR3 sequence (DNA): TGCGCCAGCAGCTTAATGGGGGGGCCTAATGAAAAACTGTTTTTT.

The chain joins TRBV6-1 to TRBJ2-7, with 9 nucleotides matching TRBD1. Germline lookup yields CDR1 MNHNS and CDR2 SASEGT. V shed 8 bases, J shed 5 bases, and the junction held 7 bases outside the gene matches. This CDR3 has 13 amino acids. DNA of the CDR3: TGTGCCAGCTGGGGACAGGGACGTCACGAGCAGTACTTC. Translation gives CASWGQGRHEQYF.

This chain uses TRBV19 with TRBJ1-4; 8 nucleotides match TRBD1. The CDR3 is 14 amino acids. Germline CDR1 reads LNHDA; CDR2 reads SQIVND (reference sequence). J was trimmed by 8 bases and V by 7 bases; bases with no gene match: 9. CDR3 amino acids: CASTLDRGGEKLFF. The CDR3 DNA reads TGTGCCAGTACCCTCGACAGGGGTGGCGAAAAACTGTTTTTT.

The CDR3 nucleotides read TGTGCCAGCAGTGTAACTGGGAGTGAGCAGTTCTTC. Translating it yields CASSVTGSEQFF. The rearrangement uses TRBV27 and TRBJ2-1, with D tentatively TRBD2 (5 bases). V lost 5 bases to trimming and J lost 9 bases, with 11 bases between them. Germline V lookup: CDR1 MNHEY, CDR2 SMNVEV (reference sequence). The CDR3 is 12 residues long.

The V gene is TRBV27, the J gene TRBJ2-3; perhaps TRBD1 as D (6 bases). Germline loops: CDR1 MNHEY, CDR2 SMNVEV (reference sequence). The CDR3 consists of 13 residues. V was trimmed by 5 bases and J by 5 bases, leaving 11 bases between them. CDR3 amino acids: CASSSQGRDTQYF. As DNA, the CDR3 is TGTGCCAGCAGTAGCCAGGGGAGAGATACGCAGTATTTT.

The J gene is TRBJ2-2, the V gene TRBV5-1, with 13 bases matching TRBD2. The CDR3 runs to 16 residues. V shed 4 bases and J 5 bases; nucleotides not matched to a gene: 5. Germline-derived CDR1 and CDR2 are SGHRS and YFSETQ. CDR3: CASSPGTSGTTGELFF. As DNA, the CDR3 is TGCGCCAGCAGCCCAGGGACTAGCGGGACTACCGGGGAGCTGTTTTTT.

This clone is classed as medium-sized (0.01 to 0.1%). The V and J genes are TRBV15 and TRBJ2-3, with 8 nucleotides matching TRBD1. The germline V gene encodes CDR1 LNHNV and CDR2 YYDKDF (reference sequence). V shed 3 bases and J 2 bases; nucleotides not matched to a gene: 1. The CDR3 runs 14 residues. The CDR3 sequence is CATSRGQATDTQYF. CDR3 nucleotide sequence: TGTGCCACCAGCAGGGGACAGGCCACAGATACGCAGTATTTT.

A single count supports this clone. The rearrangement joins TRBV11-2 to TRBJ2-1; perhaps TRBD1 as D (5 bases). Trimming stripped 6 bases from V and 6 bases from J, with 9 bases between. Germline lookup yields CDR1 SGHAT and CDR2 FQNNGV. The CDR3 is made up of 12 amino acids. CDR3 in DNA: TGTGCCAGCAGACAAGGGGCCAATGAGCAGTTCTTC. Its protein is CASRQGANEQFF.

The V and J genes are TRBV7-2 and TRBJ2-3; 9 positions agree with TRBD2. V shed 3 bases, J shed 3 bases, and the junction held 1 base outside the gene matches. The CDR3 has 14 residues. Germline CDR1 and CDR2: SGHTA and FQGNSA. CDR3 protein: CASSLREGTDTQYF. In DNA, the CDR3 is TGTGCCAGCAGCTTGCGGGAGGGTACAGATACGCAGTATTTT.